The rows below give T cell receptor beta chains drawn from one sample of a study of metastatic and nonmetastatic thyroid tumors. MiXCR was used by TCRdb to re-call the PCR reads. The profile shows 20,000 to 30,000 clones, 13% of them singletons. Source material: blood. The receptors were gathered from a female donor with papillary thyroid cancer or a benign thyroid nodule (not recorded which). Some clones in this sample may be carry-over from other donors' samples. Each CDR3 is given with its conserved first and last residue. Fields, in order: CDR3 DNA, CDR3 protein, V gene, D gene, J gene, clone size, CDR3 length. D genes are given only for firm matches. Size tells how often a clone was seen (once, few, many) or the class of an expanded clone, and some rows leave it out.

cdr3_nt: TGTGCCAGCAGCTTAGGACTCAATGAGCAGTTCTTC
cdr3_aa: CASSLGLNEQFF
v_call: TRBV11-1
d_call: .
j_call: TRBJ2-1
clone_size: many
cdr3_length: 12

cdr3_nt: TGTGCCAGCAGCCAAGCGAGCGGGAGCTACAATGAGCAGTTCTTC
cdr3_aa: CASSQASGSYNEQFF
v_call: TRBV3-1
d_call: TRBD2
j_call: TRBJ2-1
clone_size: .
cdr3_length: 15

cdr3_nt: TGTGCCAGCAGTGACCCCAGCGGGAGGGCTATCAATGAGCAGTTCTTC
cdr3_aa: CASSDPSGRAINEQFF
v_call: TRBV6-1
d_call: TRBD2
j_call: TRBJ2-1
clone_size: many
cdr3_length: 16

cdr3_nt: TGTGCCAGCAGTTTATCCGGATTCAAAGATTCACCCCTCCACTTT
cdr3_aa: CASSLSGFKDSPLHF
v_call: TRBV28
d_call: .
j_call: TRBJ1-6
clone_size: many
cdr3_length: 15

cdr3_nt: TGCAGTGCTAGAGAGGGTAGCGGGAGCGGCGAGCAGTACTTC
cdr3_aa: CSAREGSGSGEQYF
v_call: TRBV20-1
d_call: TRBD2
j_call: TRBJ2-7
clone_size: many
cdr3_length: 14

cdr3_nt: TGTGCCAGCAGCTTAGTTTCCCAGTGTGTCCACGAGCAGTACTTC
cdr3_aa: CASSLVSQCVHEQYF
v_call: TRBV7-9
d_call: .
j_call: TRBJ2-7
clone_size: .
cdr3_length: 15

cdr3_nt: TGTGCCAGCAGTGAAAGGCTAGCGGAGCCCCCCCACGAGCAGTACTTC
cdr3_aa: CASSERLAEPPHEQYF
v_call: TRBV6-1
d_call: TRBD2
j_call: TRBJ2-7
clone_size: medium-sized
cdr3_length: 16

cdr3_nt: TGTGCCAGCAGTTTATCGTTGGCAGGGGAGAAGGATGAGCAGTTCTTC
cdr3_aa: CASSLSLAGEKDEQFF
v_call: TRBV27
d_call: .
j_call: TRBJ2-1
clone_size: .
cdr3_length: 16

cdr3_nt: TGTGCCAGCAGTGATAGGGCTCGTAATGAAAAACTGTTTTTT
cdr3_aa: CASSDRARNEKLFF
v_call: TRBV6-1
d_call: .
j_call: TRBJ1-4
clone_size: many
cdr3_length: 14

cdr3_nt: TGTGCCATCAGTGAGCGGACTAGCGGCTACGAGCAGTACTTC
cdr3_aa: CAISERTSGYEQYF
v_call: TRBV10-3
d_call: TRBD2
j_call: TRBJ2-7
clone_size: many
cdr3_length: 14

cdr3_nt: TGTGCCACCAGCGGAGAGTCCGGACAGGGAGTCACCGGGGAGCTGTTTTTT
cdr3_aa: CATSGESGQGVTGELFF
v_call: TRBV15
d_call: TRBD1
j_call: TRBJ2-2
clone_size: few
cdr3_length: 17

cdr3_nt: TGTGCCAGCAGTTTTCAGGAAATTGAGGGCAATGAGCAGTTCTTC
cdr3_aa: CASSFQEIEGNEQFF
v_call: TRBV28
d_call: .
j_call: TRBJ2-1
clone_size: many
cdr3_length: 15

cdr3_nt: TGCAGTGCTAGTGTAGAACACCTAGACTACGAGCAGTACTTC
cdr3_aa: CSASVEHLDYEQYF
v_call: TRBV20-1
d_call: .
j_call: TRBJ2-7
clone_size: .
cdr3_length: 14

cdr3_nt: TGCGCCAGCAGCCCAGATCGGACCAGGGAGTACGAGCAGTACTTC
cdr3_aa: CASSPDRTREYEQYF
v_call: TRBV4-1
d_call: .
j_call: TRBJ2-7
clone_size: .
cdr3_length: 15

cdr3_nt: TGTGCCAGCAGTCCAAAGCGGGCCGGGGAGGCCGGGGAGCTGTTTTTT
cdr3_aa: CASSPKRAGEAGELFF
v_call: TRBV7-8
d_call: .
j_call: TRBJ2-2
clone_size: many
cdr3_length: 16

cdr3_nt: TGTGCCAGTAGTATAGAGGCCGTATCCCGTGGCTACACCTTC
cdr3_aa: CASSIEAVSRGYTF
v_call: TRBV19
d_call: .
j_call: TRBJ1-2
clone_size: many
cdr3_length: 14

cdr3_nt: TGTGCCAGCAGTATCTGGCAAAGCTCCTACGAGCAGTACTTC
cdr3_aa: CASSIWQSSYEQYF
v_call: TRBV6-1
d_call: .
j_call: TRBJ2-7
clone_size: medium-sized
cdr3_length: 14

cdr3_nt: TGTGCCAGCAGTTTAACTAGCTGGCGAACCTACAATGAGCAGTTCTTC
cdr3_aa: CASSLTSWRTYNEQFF
v_call: TRBV12-3/TRBV12-4
d_call: .
j_call: TRBJ2-1
clone_size: many
cdr3_length: 16

cdr3_nt: TGTGCCAGCAGTACACCTACCGGGGAGCTGTTTTTT
cdr3_aa: CASSTPTGELFF
v_call: TRBV28
d_call: .
j_call: TRBJ2-2
clone_size: many
cdr3_length: 12

cdr3_nt: TGCAGTGCTTCCTTTTTTGCTAGCGGGGACCCCGGGGATACGCAGTATTTT
cdr3_aa: CSASFFASGDPGDTQYF
v_call: TRBV20-1
d_call: TRBD2
j_call: TRBJ2-3
clone_size: .
cdr3_length: 17

cdr3_nt: TGTGCCAGCAGCGCGGAGTCTACCTTTGATGAGCAGTTCTTC
cdr3_aa: CASSAESTFDEQFF
v_call: TRBV13
d_call: .
j_call: TRBJ2-1
clone_size: many
cdr3_length: 14

cdr3_nt: TGCAGTGCGTCGGGGACAGGGGTAGTATCTAATGAAAAACTGTTTTTT
cdr3_aa: CSASGTGVVSNEKLFF
v_call: TRBV20-1
d_call: TRBD1
j_call: TRBJ1-4
clone_size: many
cdr3_length: 16

cdr3_nt: TGTGCCAGTTCGAAAACGCATTCGGCGGTCCTCTCCTACAATGAGCAGTTCTTC
cdr3_aa: CASSKTHSAVLSYNEQFF
v_call: TRBV19
d_call: .
j_call: TRBJ2-1
clone_size: many
cdr3_length: 18

cdr3_nt: TGTGCCAGCAGCACTAGCGGGGGGGCGACCTACGAGCAGTACTTC
cdr3_aa: CASSTSGGATYEQYF
v_call: TRBV28
d_call: TRBD2
j_call: TRBJ2-7
clone_size: few
cdr3_length: 15

cdr3_nt: TGTGCCAGCAGTTTATCCCCCTCGACCGCCATCCCCCACGAGCAGTACTTC
cdr3_aa: CASSLSPSTAIPHEQYF
v_call: TRBV27
d_call: .
j_call: TRBJ2-7
clone_size: medium-sized
cdr3_length: 17

cdr3_nt: TGTGCCAGCAGTTCCCGACAGGGCACAGATACGCAGTATTTT
cdr3_aa: CASSSRQGTDTQYF
v_call: TRBV25-1
d_call: .
j_call: TRBJ2-3
clone_size: many
cdr3_length: 14

cdr3_nt: TGTGCCAGCAGCCGGGACGCCGGGGAGCTGTTTTTT
cdr3_aa: CASSRDAGELFF
v_call: TRBV7-9
d_call: .
j_call: TRBJ2-2
clone_size: many
cdr3_length: 12

cdr3_nt: TGTGCCAGCAGCCTCAAACTAGCGGGACGGAACACAGATACGCAGTATTTT
cdr3_aa: CASSLKLAGRNTDTQYF
v_call: TRBV7-8
d_call: TRBD2
j_call: TRBJ2-3
clone_size: many
cdr3_length: 17

cdr3_nt: TGTGCCAGCAGCTTGATGACGGGCCCGGGAAACACAATATATTTT
cdr3_aa: CASSLMTGPGNTIYF
v_call: TRBV5-6
d_call: .
j_call: TRBJ1-3
clone_size: .
cdr3_length: 15

cdr3_nt: TGTGCCAGCAGCCAAGATCTTAGGAAGATCAATTCCTACGAGCAGTACTTC
cdr3_aa: CASSQDLRKINSYEQYF
v_call: TRBV3-1
d_call: .
j_call: TRBJ2-7
clone_size: medium-sized
cdr3_length: 17

cdr3_nt: TGTGCCAGCAGCCAGGACAGGGACAATTCACCCCTCCACTTT
cdr3_aa: CASSQDRDNSPLHF
v_call: TRBV7-8
d_call: TRBD1
j_call: TRBJ1-6
clone_size: many
cdr3_length: 14

cdr3_nt: TGCGCCAGCAGAGTACTAGCGGGAGAAACCGGGGAGCTGTTTTTT
cdr3_aa: CASRVLAGETGELFF
v_call: TRBV10-2
d_call: TRBD2
j_call: TRBJ2-2
clone_size: many
cdr3_length: 15

cdr3_nt: TGTGCCAGCAGTGGGTGGGGAAGGGGGTACACCTTC
cdr3_aa: CASSGWGRGYTF
v_call: TRBV2
d_call: .
j_call: TRBJ1-2
clone_size: .
cdr3_length: 12

cdr3_nt: TGTGCCAGCAGCCTAGGACTAGCGGGAGTTGGCGAGCAGTACTTC
cdr3_aa: CASSLGLAGVGEQYF
v_call: TRBV14
d_call: TRBD2
j_call: TRBJ2-7
clone_size: many
cdr3_length: 15

cdr3_nt: TGTGCCAGCAGCCAAATCCTATCCTTAGGGACAGGGTCTGGGGAGACCCAGTACTTC
cdr3_aa: CASSQILSLGTGSGETQYF
v_call: TRBV6-5
d_call: TRBD1
j_call: TRBJ2-5
clone_size: many
cdr3_length: 19

cdr3_nt: TGTGCCAGCAGTTACGACGAAAACAATGAGCAGTTCTTC
cdr3_aa: CASSYDENNEQFF
v_call: TRBV6-5
d_call: .
j_call: TRBJ2-1
clone_size: many
cdr3_length: 13

cdr3_nt: TGTGCCAGCAGCCCCCGGGACGCTATCAGGCAGTACTTC
cdr3_aa: CASSPRDAIRQYF
v_call: TRBV27
d_call: .
j_call: TRBJ2-7
clone_size: medium-sized
cdr3_length: 13

cdr3_nt: TGTGCCAGCAGCTTAGTAAATCTGGACTTGCTAGCGGGAAATTTTGATACGCAGTATTTT
cdr3_aa: CASSLVNLDLLAGNFDTQYF
v_call: TRBV7-2
d_call: TRBD2
j_call: TRBJ2-3
clone_size: many
cdr3_length: 20

cdr3_nt: TGTGCCAGCAGCCATACAGGGGCGAACACTGAAGCTTTCTTT
cdr3_aa: CASSHTGANTEAFF
v_call: TRBV7-3
d_call: TRBD1
j_call: TRBJ1-1
clone_size: many
cdr3_length: 14

cdr3_nt: TGTGCCAGCAGTGATCTAGTTCGGGGGCAGTATTTT
cdr3_aa: CASSDLVRGQYF
v_call: TRBV2
d_call: .
j_call: TRBJ2-3
clone_size: many
cdr3_length: 12

cdr3_nt: TGTGCCAGCAGCCCCGGAAAACAGATAAACACCGGGGAGCTGTTTTTT
cdr3_aa: CASSPGKQINTGELFF
v_call: TRBV12-3/TRBV12-4
d_call: .
j_call: TRBJ2-2
clone_size: many
cdr3_length: 16

cdr3_nt: TGTGCCAGCGTAAAGACAGGGGGCGGAGAGACCCAGTACTTC
cdr3_aa: CASVKTGGGETQYF
v_call: TRBV6-1
d_call: TRBD1
j_call: TRBJ2-5
clone_size: many
cdr3_length: 14

cdr3_nt: TGTGCCAGCAGCTTAGATATTTACCCACAGGGGGAGGTATACGAGCAGTACTTC
cdr3_aa: CASSLDIYPQGEVYEQYF
v_call: TRBV11-2
d_call: TRBD1
j_call: TRBJ2-7
clone_size: many
cdr3_length: 18

cdr3_nt: TGTGCCAGCAGTTCCTCCAGGGTTACCTACAATGAGCAGTTCTTC
cdr3_aa: CASSSSRVTYNEQFF
v_call: TRBV12-3/TRBV12-4
d_call: .
j_call: TRBJ2-1
clone_size: many
cdr3_length: 15

cdr3_nt: TGTGCCAGCAGCTTAGGTCCCTCACGGCAGTTCTTC
cdr3_aa: CASSLGPSRQFF
v_call: TRBV7-2
d_call: .
j_call: TRBJ2-1
clone_size: many
cdr3_length: 12

cdr3_nt: TGTGCCTGGGCCCCTGGACTAGCGGGACTCGGTGAGCAGTTCTTC
cdr3_aa: CAWAPGLAGLGEQFF
v_call: TRBV30
d_call: TRBD2
j_call: TRBJ2-1
clone_size: many
cdr3_length: 15

cdr3_nt: TGTGCTAGCAGCTTTCTTGCGGGAGCGGCCTACAATGAGCAGTTCTTC
cdr3_aa: CASSFLAGAAYNEQFF
v_call: TRBV7-7
d_call: TRBD2
j_call: TRBJ2-1
clone_size: many
cdr3_length: 16

cdr3_nt: TGTGCCAGCACCGAACAGGGCGGGAGGTCTCACGAGCAGTACTTC
cdr3_aa: CASTEQGGRSHEQYF
v_call: TRBV2
d_call: TRBD2
j_call: TRBJ2-7
clone_size: many
cdr3_length: 15

cdr3_nt: TGCAGTGCTAGTCTCCTAGTGGGGATGTCGGACTACAATGAGCAGTTCTTC
cdr3_aa: CSASLLVGMSDYNEQFF
v_call: TRBV20-1
d_call: .
j_call: TRBJ2-1
clone_size: many
cdr3_length: 17

cdr3_nt: TGTGCCAGCAGTTGGGGCCCGACAGGAACTAATGAAAAACTGTTTTTT
cdr3_aa: CASSWGPTGTNEKLFF
v_call: TRBV28
d_call: .
j_call: TRBJ1-4
clone_size: many
cdr3_length: 16

cdr3_nt: TGTGCCTGGAGTAGAGACGACGGCCTTGGGGGACTGTTTTTT
cdr3_aa: CAWSRDDGLGGLFF
v_call: TRBV30
d_call: .
j_call: TRBJ1-4
clone_size: medium-sized
cdr3_length: 14

cdr3_nt: TGTGCCACCAGTGTTTTTGGGGAGCTGTTTTTT
cdr3_aa: CATSVFGELFF
v_call: TRBV24-1
d_call: .
j_call: TRBJ2-2
clone_size: many
cdr3_length: 11

cdr3_nt: TGCGCCAGCAGCCAAGCCCCCCCACCCAGGGGACCCGAGCAGTACTTC
cdr3_aa: CASSQAPPPRGPEQYF
v_call: TRBV4-1
d_call: .
j_call: TRBJ2-7
clone_size: many
cdr3_length: 16

cdr3_nt: TGTGCCAGCACCACACAGGGTTCCCGACTAGTAGGCTACGAGCAGTACTTC
cdr3_aa: CASTTQGSRLVGYEQYF
v_call: TRBV6-2/TRBV6-3
d_call: .
j_call: TRBJ2-7
clone_size: many
cdr3_length: 17

cdr3_nt: TGTGCCAGCAGTTCCGCGGGACAGGGGGCGTTCGAGCAGTACTTC
cdr3_aa: CASSSAGQGAFEQYF
v_call: TRBV28
d_call: TRBD1
j_call: TRBJ2-7
clone_size: many
cdr3_length: 15

cdr3_nt: TGTGCCAGCAGCGTAGGGGCGGCGGGGGGGGTCTACGAGCAGTACTTC
cdr3_aa: CASSVGAAGGVYEQYF
v_call: TRBV9
d_call: TRBD2
j_call: TRBJ2-7
clone_size: many
cdr3_length: 16